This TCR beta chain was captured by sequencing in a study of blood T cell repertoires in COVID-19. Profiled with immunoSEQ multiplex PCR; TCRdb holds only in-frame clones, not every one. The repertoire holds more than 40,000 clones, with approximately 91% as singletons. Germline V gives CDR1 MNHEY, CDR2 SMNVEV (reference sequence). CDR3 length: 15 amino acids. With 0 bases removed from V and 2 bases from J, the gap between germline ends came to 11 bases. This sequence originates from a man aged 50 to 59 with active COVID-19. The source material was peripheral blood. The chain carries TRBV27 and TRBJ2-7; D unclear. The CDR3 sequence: CASSLSGSKTYEQYV. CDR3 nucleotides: TGTGCCAGCAGTTTATCGGGCAGTAAAACCTACGAGCAGTACGTC.